This T cell receptor beta chain was sequenced in a study of identical twins. Study-wide results and caveats: Alpha sequences that were out-of-frame and twin-shared showed an excess of low generation probability. The authors drew conclusions from cross-sectional statistical analysis rather than following the same donors. Abundant cord blood beta clonotypes carried fewer insertions; memory repertoires showed none.

In its sample, this clonotype was seen many times. Its antigen is unidentified. Template switching, a step in the protocol, added a universal primer site, and cDNA carried unique molecular identifiers. TCRdb ran MiXCR on the 5' RACE reads and lists one entry per CDR3 protein. The sample lists approximately 350,000 distinct CDR3 sequences, roughly 12% occurring once. Germline values: CDR1 LGHDT, CDR2 YNNKEL (reference sequence). Trimming stripped 4 bases from V and 6 bases from J, with 15 bases between. This CDR3 has 14 amino acids. Another study also made use of these data, one on yellow fever vaccine responses in identical twins.

Material for sequencing was CD8+ T cells sorted from blood. The gene calls are TRBV3-1 and TRBJ1-2, with D maybe TRBD1 (5 bases). The sequence was collected from a woman under 30 in good health. The CDR3 spells CASSRRKIGDGYTF. CDR3 in DNA: TGTGCCAGCAGCCGGCGGAAAATAGGGGATGGCTACACCTTC.